This paragraph reports one TCR beta chain. The source of the sample is a study of blood T cell repertoires in COVID-19. This CDR3 comprises 13 residues. Between the trimmed V and J ends, which lost 0 bases and 4 bases, there was a span of 7 bases. Germline loops: CDR1 SGHRS, CDR2 YFSETQ. Living in about two dozen US areas, the participants were between about 18 and 90 years of age. Source study methods: Amplification with reference gene primers provided the estimates of nucleated cell counts. Some clones are missing from TCRdb's copy, which holds only in-frame ones; the method was immunoSEQ multiplex PCR. That table is the source of V, J and clone size, and D and trimming were worked out from the DNA. Among about 140,000 clones listed, roughly 84% were seen once.

The TCR comes from a man aged 40-50 years with acute COVID-19. The rearrangement uses TRBV5-1 and TRBJ1-1; D is undetermined. Sequences were obtained from PBMCs or T cells enriched from blood (not recorded which). CDR3 residues: CASSLAGTTEAFF. DNA of the CDR3: TGCGCCAGCAGCTTGGCAGGCACCACTGAAGCTTTCTTT. The whole variable domain, filled in from reference TRBV5-1 and TRBJ1-1, reads KAGVTQTPRYLIKTRGQQVTLSCSPISGHRSVSWYQQTPGQGLQFLFEYFSETQRNKGNFPGRFSGRQFSNSRSEMNVSTLELGDSALYLCASSLAGTTEAFFGQGTRLTVV.